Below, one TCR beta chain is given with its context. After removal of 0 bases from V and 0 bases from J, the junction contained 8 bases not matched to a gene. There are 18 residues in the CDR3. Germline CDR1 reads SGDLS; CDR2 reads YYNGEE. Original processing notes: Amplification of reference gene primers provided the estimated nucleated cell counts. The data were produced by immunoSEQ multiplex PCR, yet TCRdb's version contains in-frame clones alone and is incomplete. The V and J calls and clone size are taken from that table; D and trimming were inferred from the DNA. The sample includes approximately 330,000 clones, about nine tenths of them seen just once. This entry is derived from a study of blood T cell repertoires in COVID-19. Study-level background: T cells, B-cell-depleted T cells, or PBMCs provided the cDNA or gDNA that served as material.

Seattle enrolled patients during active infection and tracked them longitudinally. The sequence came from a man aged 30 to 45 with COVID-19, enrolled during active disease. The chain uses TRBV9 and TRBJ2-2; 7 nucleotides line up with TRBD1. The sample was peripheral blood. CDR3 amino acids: CASSVAYPGQTNTGELFF. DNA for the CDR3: TGTGCCAGCAGCGTAGCATATCCGGGACAGACGAACACCGGGGAGCTGTTTTTT.